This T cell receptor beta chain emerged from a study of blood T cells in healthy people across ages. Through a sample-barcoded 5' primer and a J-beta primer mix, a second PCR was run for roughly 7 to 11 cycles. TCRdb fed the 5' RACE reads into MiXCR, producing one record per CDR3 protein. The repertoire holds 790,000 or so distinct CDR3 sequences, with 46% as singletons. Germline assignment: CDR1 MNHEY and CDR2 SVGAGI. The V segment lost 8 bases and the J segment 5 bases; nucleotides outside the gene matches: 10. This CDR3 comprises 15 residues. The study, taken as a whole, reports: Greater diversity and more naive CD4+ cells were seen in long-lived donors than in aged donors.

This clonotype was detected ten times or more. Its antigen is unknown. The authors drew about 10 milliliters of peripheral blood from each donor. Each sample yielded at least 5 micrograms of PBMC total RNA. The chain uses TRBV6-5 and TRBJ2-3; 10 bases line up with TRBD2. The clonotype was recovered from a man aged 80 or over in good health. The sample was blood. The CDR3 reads CASSAGTSVRDTQYF. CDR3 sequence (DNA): TGTGCCAGCTCCGCCGGGACTAGCGTTAGAGATACGCAGTATTTT.